This record concerns one TCR beta chain sequence. What it recognizes is unknown. A modified ARM-PCR protocol with three rounds of nested PCR amplified TCRbeta. TCRdb reanalysed the multiplex PCR reads using MiXCR and keeps one entry per CDR3 protein. Of about 110,000 distinct CDR3 sequences listed, 84% were seen once; the top ten hold about 22%. The template was RNA from unsorted bulk tissue. The data originate from a study of tumor and adjacent non-tumor tissue in lung cancer. Study-level results: Tumor tissue had significantly higher TCR diversity than normal lung. Patients with more diverse tumor TCRs had worse survival.

The CDR3 has 14 residues. With 8 bases clipped from V and 10 bases from J, the junction kept 14 bases outside the gene matches. The TCR was taken from a man aged 70-80 years with non-small cell lung cancer. The sample comprised lung tumor tissue. The chain links TRBV12-3 or TRBV12-4 to TRBJ2-3; 8 positions match TRBD1. The DNA for the CDR3 is TGTGCCAGCGCTGAAATCAGGGGGCCAAATGCGCAGTATTTT. Protein: CASAEIRGPNAQYF.